This T cell receptor (beta chain) emerged from a study of T-cell reconstitution after alpha-beta-depleted transplantation in children. There are 18 residues in the CDR3. V lost 1 base and J lost 4; bases outside the gene matches: 14. From germline, CDR1 is SGHDT and CDR2 YYEEEE. TCRbeta library construction was performed incorporating unique molecular identifiers. Via MiXCR, TCRdb re-called the PCR reads, giving one row per CDR3 protein. The sample includes roughly 500,000 distinct CDR3 sequences, about 31% of them seen just once. This clonotype occurred many times. The J gene is TRBJ2-3, the V gene TRBV5-6; 8 bases are shared with TRBD2. This TCR was sampled from a human donor who donated a stem cell graft to a child with aplastic anemia. The sequencing used PBMCs from the stem cell graft donor, collected from the stem cell graft. The CDR3 protein is CASSLLAPGGGVADTQYF. In DNA form, the CDR3 reads TGTGCCAGCAGCTTGTTAGCCCCCGGGGGGGGAGTCGCAGATACGCAGTATTTT.